The subject of this entry is one T cell receptor beta chain. This clone was picked up one time. The antigen this receptor binds is unknown. Per-base qualities were not stored, and no clone one base away is much larger. The CDR3 regions of human TCRbeta chains were subjected to immunosequencing. The authors processed their data as follows. Repertoire TCRs were matched against a reference library of SARS-CoV-2-specific TCRs generated with the MIRA antigen-specificity platform. Breadth was defined as the fraction of unique TCRs that were SARS-CoV-2-associated. Depth was defined as the fraction of total T cells that were SARS-CoV-2-associated. Using the MIRA data, each spike-specific TCR was mapped to the spike region that the TCR reacts to and placed in a CD4 or CD8 class. Log10-transformed breadth and depth values were compared by one-way ANOVA with Sidak's multiple comparisons tests. Entries here come from immuneACCESS through TCRdb and include only in-frame sequences with V and J called. Some clones fail to appear in such tables; in the studies checked, an unresolved V gene covers under half of the shortfall, and the cause of the remainder is unknown. V and J calls and clone size follow that table, whereas D and trimming were derived from the DNA. This sample is represented by fewer than 200,000 clones; over 80% of them were singletons. The ten largest clones add up to roughly 6% of the sample.

This specimen's time point label, per the study, means: baseline before first vaccination. The vaccinee samples were drawn from two UK trials, COV001 and COV002, one of which was a single-blind randomized controlled phase 2/3 trial testing AZD1222 (ChAdOx1 nCoV-19) in healthy adults. For TCRbeta chain sequencing, PBMC samples were collected from trial participants at day 0 and at day 28 after the second dose. Germline trimming amounts to 5 bases on V and 9 bases on J, with 6 as the count of junction bases outside the gene matches. The CDR3 has 14 amino acids, counting the end cysteine and phenylalanine. Only the CDR3 region is kept as DNA, spanning 42 bases read in frame from base 1. CDR1 MNHNY and CDR2 SVGAGI were looked up in the germline V gene (reference sequence). This sample was taken from a study of T cell responses to AZD1222 COVID-19 vaccine (dated by TCRdb to the early 2020s). About the full investigation: AZD1222 recipients given second doses at about 4 weeks or at about 12 weeks were pooled, since spike-specific TCR depth and breadth were not found to differ between the two schedules. TCR sequencing was performed for 230 to 250 trial participants, of whom about 210 were given two doses of AZD1222 and some 25 were given two doses of MenACWY control vaccine. Trial participants were enrolled by age into 18-55, 56-69 and 70-plus year subgroups, with 148, 28 and 57 TCR-sequenced participants respectively. What the research found in general, with its limitations: After two AZD1222 doses, spike-specific TCR breadth and depth were significantly higher than at day 0 and than in MenACWY recipients. The vaccine-associated CD4 TCRs covered the entire spike protein, and the dominant responses fell in regions 160-218 and 743-854. Only five to seven AZD1222 recipients were SARS-CoV-2 seropositive at baseline, limiting conclusions about previously exposed vaccinees. Because no day 14 peak-response samples were available, the repertoires could be characterized only after the peak T cell response. Reportedly, close to half of the unique spike-specific TCRs recognized epitopes lying outside the regions that are mutated in the B.1.351 and B.1.1.7 variants. In the small 56-69-year group, the increase in depth fell short of significance, most likely because of low power. Most participants were white British and females outnumbered males, and the authors suggested that clonal diversity may have been underestimated.

The source of this sequence is an adult in good health. The receptor chain draws on TRBV6-6 and TRBJ2-1; 11 bases in between match TRBD2. The specimen was peripheral blood, collected on day 0 of AZD1222 vaccination. The DNA sequence reads TGTGCCAGCAGTATAGCGGGGGGGCCGCCTGAGCAGTTCTTC. The translation is CASSIAGGPPEQFF.